This TCR beta chain was documented in a study of blood T cells in healthy people across ages. This clonotype was detected only a few times. A sample-barcoded 5' primer and a J-beta primer mix were used in a second PCR of roughly 6 to 11 cycles. Researchers report that a template-switch adaptor with 12 random nucleotides tagged each cDNA molecule. In TCRdb, the 5' RACE reads were re-called with MiXCR into one record per CDR3 protein. Of about 780,000 distinct CDR3 sequences in the sample, roughly 24% are singletons; the top ten hold around 3%. This CDR3 is 14 amino acids long. The germline CDR1 and CDR2 sequences are SEHNR and FQNEAQ (reference sequence). V lost 1 base to trimming and J lost 0 bases, with 6 bases between them. The same sample was also used in a study of T cells of mothers and their children. From that paper: Per mother, over 8 million TCR beta CDR3 reads were obtained; per child, around 2.9 million. Regardless of relatedness, pairs show thymic selection shaping TCR recombination output in a similar manner. Researchers report slightly higher, though non-significant, overlap in related mother-child pairs than in unrelated pairs.

This sequence originates from a boy between 5 and 17 years old in good health. Sample: blood. The chain employs TRBV7-9 and TRBJ2-5; D unresolved. CDR3 coding DNA: TGTGCCAGCAGCTTAGTAGACAACCAAGAGACCCAGTACTTC. Encoded protein: CASSLVDNQETQYF.